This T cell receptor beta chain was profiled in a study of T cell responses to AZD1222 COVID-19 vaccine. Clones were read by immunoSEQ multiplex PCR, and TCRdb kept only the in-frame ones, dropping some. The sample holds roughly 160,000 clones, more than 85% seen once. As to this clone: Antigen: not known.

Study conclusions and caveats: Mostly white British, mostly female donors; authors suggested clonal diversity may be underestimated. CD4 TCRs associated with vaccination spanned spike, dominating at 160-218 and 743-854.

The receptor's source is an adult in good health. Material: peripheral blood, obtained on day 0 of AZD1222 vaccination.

CDR3 DNA: TGTGCCAGCAGCTTGAAAATAGCGGGGGGGCCCAATACGCAGTATTTT. It specifies CASSLKIAGGPNTQYF. The rearrangement uses TRBV5-5 and TRBJ2-3; TRBD2 agrees at 11 bases. The J segment lost 7 bases and the V segment lost 1 base, leaving 8 bases of the junction unmatched. The CDR3 is made up of 16 amino acids. Germline values: CDR1 SGHKS, CDR2 YYEKEE (reference sequence).